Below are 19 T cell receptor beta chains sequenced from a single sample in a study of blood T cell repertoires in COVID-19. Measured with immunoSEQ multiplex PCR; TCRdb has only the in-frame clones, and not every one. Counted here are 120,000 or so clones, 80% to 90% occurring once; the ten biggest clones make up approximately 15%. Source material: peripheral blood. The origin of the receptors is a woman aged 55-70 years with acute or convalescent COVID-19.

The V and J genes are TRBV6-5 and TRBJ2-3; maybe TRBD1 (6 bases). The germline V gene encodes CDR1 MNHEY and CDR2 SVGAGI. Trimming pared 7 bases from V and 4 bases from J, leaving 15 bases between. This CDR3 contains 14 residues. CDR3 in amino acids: CASKRTETSDTQYF. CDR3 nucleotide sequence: TGTGCCAGCAAGAGGACAGAGACTTCAGATACGCAGTATTTT.

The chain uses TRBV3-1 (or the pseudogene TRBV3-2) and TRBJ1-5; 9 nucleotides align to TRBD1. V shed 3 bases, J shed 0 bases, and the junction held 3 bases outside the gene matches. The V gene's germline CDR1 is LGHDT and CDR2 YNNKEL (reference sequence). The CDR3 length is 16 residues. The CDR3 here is CASSQTDRGSNQPQHF. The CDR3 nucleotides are TGTGCCAGCAGCCAGACGGACAGGGGTAGCAATCAGCCCCAGCATTTT.

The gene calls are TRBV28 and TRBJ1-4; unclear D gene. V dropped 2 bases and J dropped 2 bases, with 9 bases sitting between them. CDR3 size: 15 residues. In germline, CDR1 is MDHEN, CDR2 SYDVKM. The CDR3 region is CASSLEQATNEKLFF. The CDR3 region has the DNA TGTGCCAGCAGTTTAGAGCAGGCGACTAATGAAAAACTGTTTTTT.

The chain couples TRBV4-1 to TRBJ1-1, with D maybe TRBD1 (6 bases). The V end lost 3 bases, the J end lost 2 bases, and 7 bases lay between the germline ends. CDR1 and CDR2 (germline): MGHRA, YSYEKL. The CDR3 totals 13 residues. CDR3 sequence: CASSQDRNTEAFF. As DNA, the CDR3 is TGCGCCAGCAGCCAGGACAGAAACACTGAAGCTTTCTTT.

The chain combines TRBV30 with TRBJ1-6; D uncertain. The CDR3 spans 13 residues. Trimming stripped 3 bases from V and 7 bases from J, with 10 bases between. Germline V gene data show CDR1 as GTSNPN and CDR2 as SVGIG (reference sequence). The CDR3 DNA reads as TGTGCCTGGAGCATACGGCGGAATTCACCCCTCCACTTT. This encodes CAWSIRRNSPLHF.

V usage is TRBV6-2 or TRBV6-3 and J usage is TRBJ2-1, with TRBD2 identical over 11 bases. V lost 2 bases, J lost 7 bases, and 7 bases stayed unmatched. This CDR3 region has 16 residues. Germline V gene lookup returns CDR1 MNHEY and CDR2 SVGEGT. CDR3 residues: CASSYRLAGGRNEQFF. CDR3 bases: TGTGCCAGCAGTTACAGGCTAGCGGGGGGAAGAAATGAGCAGTTCTTC.

The CDR3 bases are TGTGCCAGCAGCAAAGATACAGGGAGTTCACCCCTCCACTTT. The encoded protein is CASSKDTGSSPLHF. The rearrangement uses TRBV21-1 and TRBJ1-6; the D segment call TRBD1 is taken from the table without a DNA check. TRBV21-1 is assigned pseudogene status. The CDR3 is 14 residues long.

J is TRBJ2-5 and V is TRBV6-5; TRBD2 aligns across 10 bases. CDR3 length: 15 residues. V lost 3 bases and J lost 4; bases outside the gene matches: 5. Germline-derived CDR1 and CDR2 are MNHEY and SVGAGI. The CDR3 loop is CASSYTSGVPETQYF. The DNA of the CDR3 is TGTGCCAGCAGTTATACTAGCGGGGTCCCAGAGACCCAGTACTTC.

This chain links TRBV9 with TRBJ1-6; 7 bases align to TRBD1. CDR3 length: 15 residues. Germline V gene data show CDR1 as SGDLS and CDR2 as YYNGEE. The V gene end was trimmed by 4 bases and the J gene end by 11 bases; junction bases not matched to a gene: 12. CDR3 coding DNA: TGTGCCAGCAGCTTTGAAACAGGGGACCCTCCACCCCTCCACTTT. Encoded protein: CASSFETGDPPPLHF.

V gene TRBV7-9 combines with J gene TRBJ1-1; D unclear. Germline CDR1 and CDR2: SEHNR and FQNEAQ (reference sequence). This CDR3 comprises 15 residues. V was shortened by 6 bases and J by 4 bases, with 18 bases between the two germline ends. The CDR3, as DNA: TGTGCCAGCAGTTTTCTTAATGGGCGGGGCACTGAAGCTTTCTTT. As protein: CASSFLNGRGTEAFF.

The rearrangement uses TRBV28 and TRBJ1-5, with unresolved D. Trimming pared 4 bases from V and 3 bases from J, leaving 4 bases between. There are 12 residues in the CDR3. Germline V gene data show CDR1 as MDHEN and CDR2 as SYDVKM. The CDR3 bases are TGTGCCAGCAGTTCTACCAATCAGCCCCAGCATTTT. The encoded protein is CASSSTNQPQHF.

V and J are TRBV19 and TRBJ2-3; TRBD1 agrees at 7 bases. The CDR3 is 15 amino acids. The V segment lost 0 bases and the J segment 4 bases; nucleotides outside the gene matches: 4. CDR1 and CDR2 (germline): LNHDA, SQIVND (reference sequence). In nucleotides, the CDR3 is TGTGCCAGTAGTATAGAAAGGGGGCGTGCAGATACGCAGTATTTT. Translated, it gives CASSIERGRADTQYF. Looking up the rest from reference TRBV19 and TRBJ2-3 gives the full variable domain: DGGITQSPKYLFRKEGQNVTLSCEQNLNHDAMYWYRQDPGQGLRLIYYSQIVNDFQKGDIAEGYSVSREKKESFPLTVTSAQKNPTAFYLCASSIERGRADTQYFGPGTRLTVL.

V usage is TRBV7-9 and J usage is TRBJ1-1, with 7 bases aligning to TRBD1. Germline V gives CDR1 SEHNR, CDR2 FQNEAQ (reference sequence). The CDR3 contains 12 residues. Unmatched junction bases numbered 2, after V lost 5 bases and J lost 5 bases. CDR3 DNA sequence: TGTGCCAGCAGCCCAGGGGGAACTGAAGCTTTCTTT. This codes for CASSPGGTEAFF. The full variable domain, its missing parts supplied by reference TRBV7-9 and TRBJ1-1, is DTGVSQNPRHKITKRGQNVTFRCDPISEHNRLYWYRQTLGQGPEFLTYFQNEAQLEKSRLLSDRFSAERPKGSFSTLEIQRTEQGDSAMYLCASSPGGTEAFFGQGTRLTVV.

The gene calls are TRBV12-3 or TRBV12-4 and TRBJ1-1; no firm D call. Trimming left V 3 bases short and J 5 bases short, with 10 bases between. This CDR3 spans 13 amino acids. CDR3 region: CASSFDPRTEAFF. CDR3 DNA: TGTGCCAGCAGTTTCGATCCGAGGACTGAAGCTTTCTTT.

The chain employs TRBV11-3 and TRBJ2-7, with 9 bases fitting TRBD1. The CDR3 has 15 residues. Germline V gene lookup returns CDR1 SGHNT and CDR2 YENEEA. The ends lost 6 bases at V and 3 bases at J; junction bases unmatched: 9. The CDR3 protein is CASSSDPGQGYEQYF. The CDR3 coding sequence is TGTGCCAGCAGTTCCGATCCGGGACAGGGCTACGAGCAGTACTTC.

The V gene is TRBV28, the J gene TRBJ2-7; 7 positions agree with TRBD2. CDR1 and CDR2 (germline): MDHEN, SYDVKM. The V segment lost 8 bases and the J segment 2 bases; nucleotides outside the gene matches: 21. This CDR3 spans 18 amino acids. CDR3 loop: CASQGGVWLAERPYEQYF. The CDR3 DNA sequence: TGTGCCAGCCAAGGAGGGGTTTGGCTAGCGGAAAGACCCTACGAGCAGTACTTC.

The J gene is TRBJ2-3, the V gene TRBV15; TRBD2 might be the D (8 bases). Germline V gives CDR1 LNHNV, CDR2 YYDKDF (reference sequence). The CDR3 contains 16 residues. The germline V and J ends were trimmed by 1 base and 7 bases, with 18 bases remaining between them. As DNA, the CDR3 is TGTGCCACCAGCAGAGGGACTAGCCAGGGGGTCAATACGCAGTATTTT. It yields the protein CATSRGTSQGVNTQYF.

The CDR3 reads CASRREDTQYF. In DNA form, the CDR3 reads TGTGCCAGCCGTCGGGAAGATACGCAGTATTTT. The chain has TRBV6-5 and TRBJ2-3; possibly TRBD2 for D (5 bases). Trimming took 8 bases from V and 5 from J, leaving 8 bases between them. CDR1 MNHEY and CDR2 SVGAGI come from the germline V gene. The CDR3 totals 11 residues.

CDR3 in DNA: TGTGCCGTGGTTGGCGGCGGGACAGATACGCAGTATTTT. Translating gives CAVVGGGTDTQYF. The chain couples TRBV6-1 to TRBJ2-3; D is possibly TRBD2 (5 bases). Between the trimmed V and J ends, which lost 11 bases and 3 bases, there was a span of 15 bases. This CDR3 contains 13 residues. Germline V CDR1 and CDR2: MNHNS, SASEGT.